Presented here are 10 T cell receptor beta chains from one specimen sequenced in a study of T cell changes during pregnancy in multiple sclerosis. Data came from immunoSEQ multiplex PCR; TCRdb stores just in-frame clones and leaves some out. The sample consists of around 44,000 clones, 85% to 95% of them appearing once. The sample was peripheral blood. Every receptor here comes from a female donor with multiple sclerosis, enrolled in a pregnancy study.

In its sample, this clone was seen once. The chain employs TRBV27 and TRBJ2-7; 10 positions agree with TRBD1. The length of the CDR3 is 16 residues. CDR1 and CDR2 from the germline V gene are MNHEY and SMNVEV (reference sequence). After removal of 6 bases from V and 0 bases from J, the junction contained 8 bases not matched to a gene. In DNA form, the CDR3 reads TGTGCCAGCAGGGCCCAGGGACAGGGGATCTCCTACGAGCAGTACTTC. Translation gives CASRAQGQGISYEQYF.

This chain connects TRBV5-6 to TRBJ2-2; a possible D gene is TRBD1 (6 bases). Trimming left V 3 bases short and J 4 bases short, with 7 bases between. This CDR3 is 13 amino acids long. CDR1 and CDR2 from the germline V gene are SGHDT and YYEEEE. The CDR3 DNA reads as TGTGCCAGCAGCTGGGGGCCCACCGGGGAGCTGTTTTTT. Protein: CASSWGPTGELFF.

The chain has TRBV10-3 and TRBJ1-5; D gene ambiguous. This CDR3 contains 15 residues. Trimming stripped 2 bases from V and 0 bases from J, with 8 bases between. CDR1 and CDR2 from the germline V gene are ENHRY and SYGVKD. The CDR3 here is CAISERADSNQPQHF. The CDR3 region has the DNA TGTGCCATCAGTGAGCGGGCTGATAGCAATCAGCCCCAGCATTTT.

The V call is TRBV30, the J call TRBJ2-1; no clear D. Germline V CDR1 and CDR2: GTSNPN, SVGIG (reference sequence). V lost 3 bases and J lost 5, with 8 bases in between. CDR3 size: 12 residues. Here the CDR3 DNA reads TGTGCCTGGAGATCTCTCAACAATGAGCAGTTCTTC. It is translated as CAWRSLNNEQFF.

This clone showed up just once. This CDR3 is CASSSHEGTQYF. The CDR3 DNA follows: TGTGCCAGCAGCTCCCACGAGGGGACCCAGTACTTC. The V call is TRBV11-3, the J call TRBJ2-5; maybe TRBD2 (5 bases). This CDR3 has 12 amino acids. Germline V lookup: CDR1 SGHNT, CDR2 YENEEA. Trimming took 4 bases from V and 7 from J, leaving 10 bases between them.

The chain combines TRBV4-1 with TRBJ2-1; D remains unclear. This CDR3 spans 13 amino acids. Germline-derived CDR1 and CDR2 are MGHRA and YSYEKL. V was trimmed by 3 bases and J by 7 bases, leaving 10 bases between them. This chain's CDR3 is CASSHPAGNEQFF. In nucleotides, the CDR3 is TGCGCCAGCAGCCACCCGGCTGGAAATGAGCAGTTCTTC.

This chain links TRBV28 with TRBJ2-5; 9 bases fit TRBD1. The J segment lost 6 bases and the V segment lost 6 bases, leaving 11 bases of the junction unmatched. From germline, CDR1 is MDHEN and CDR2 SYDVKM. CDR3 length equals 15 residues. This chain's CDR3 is CASSYPGQGPQTQYF. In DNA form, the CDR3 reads TGTGCCAGCAGCTACCCGGGACAGGGTCCCCAGACCCAGTACTTC.

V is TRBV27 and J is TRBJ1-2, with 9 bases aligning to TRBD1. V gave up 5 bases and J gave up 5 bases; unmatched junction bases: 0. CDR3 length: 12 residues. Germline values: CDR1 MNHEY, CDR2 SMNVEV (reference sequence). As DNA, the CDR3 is TGTGCCAGCAGTGACAGGGGGTATGGCTACACCTTC. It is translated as CASSDRGYGYTF.

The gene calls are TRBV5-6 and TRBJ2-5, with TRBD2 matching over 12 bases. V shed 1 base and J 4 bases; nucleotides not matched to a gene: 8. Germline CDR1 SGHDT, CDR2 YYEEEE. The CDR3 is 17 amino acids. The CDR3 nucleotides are TGTGCCAGCAGCTTGCCTAGCGGGAGGGAGAGGGGAGAGACCCAGTACTTC. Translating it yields CASSLPSGRERGETQYF.

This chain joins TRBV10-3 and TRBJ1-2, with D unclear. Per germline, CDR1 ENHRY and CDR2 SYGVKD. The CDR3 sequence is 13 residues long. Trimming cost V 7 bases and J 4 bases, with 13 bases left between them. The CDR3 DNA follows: TGTGCCATCACCGCGGAGGGAAGCTATGGCTACACCTTC. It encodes CAITAEGSYGYTF.